This T cell receptor beta chain was found in a study of CD8 T cells in Susac syndrome. The sequenced target, TCR beta, came from blood CD8+ and CD4+ T cells. Stable or active relapsing-remitting multiple sclerosis, untreated and meeting revised McDonald criteria, defined the controls. Negative isolation was used for CD8+ and CD4+ T cells, and FACS enrichment was applied to TEMRA cells. Roughly 0.45 to 1 ug RNA was reverse transcribed with random hexamers. The CDR3 of TCR beta was amplified by immunoSEQ multiplex PCR across 54 Vbeta and 13 Jbeta. TCRdb re-derived calls from the immunoSEQ multiplex PCR reads in MiXCR, one entry per CDR3 protein. This table has around 280,000 distinct CDR3 sequences, roughly 81% appearing once. Trimming took 0 bases from V and 6 from J; bases not matched to a gene: 9. The germline gives CDR1 GTSNPN, CDR2 SVGIG (reference sequence). The CDR3 totals 15 residues.

The chain employs TRBV30 and TRBJ2-5, with 8 bases lining up with TRBD1. Sample: CD8+ T cells from PBMCs. The TCR sequence derives from a human donor with multiple sclerosis. Here the CDR3 DNA reads TGTGCCTGGAGTGTCCCCAGGGGGCTTGGAAAGACCCAGTACTTC. Protein: CAWSVPRGLGKTQYF.